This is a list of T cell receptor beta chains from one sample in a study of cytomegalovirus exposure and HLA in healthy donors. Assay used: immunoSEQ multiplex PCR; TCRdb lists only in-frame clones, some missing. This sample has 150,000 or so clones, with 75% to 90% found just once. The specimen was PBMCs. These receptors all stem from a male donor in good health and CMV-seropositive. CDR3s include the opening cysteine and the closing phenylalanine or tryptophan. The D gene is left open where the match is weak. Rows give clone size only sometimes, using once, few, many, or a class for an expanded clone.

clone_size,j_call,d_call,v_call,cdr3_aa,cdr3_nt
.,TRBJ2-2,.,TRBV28,CASSGGGMGHGELFF,TGTGCCAGCAGCGGCGGCGGGATGGGTCACGGGGAGCTGTTTTTT
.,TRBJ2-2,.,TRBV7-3,CASSLSRDHTGELFF,TGTGCCAGCAGCTTATCGCGGGATCACACCGGGGAGCTGTTTTTT
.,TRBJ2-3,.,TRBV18,CASSPRGSATDTQYF,TGTGCCAGCTCACCACGAGGCTCCGCTACAGATACGCAGTATTTT
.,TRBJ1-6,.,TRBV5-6,CASSLTPGSPLHF,TGTGCCAGCAGCTTAACCCCAGGTTCACCCCTCCACTTT
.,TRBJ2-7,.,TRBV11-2,CASSSFLANYEQYF,TGTGCCAGCAGCTCCTTTCTAGCGAACTACGAGCAGTACTTC
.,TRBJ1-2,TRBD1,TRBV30,CAWSTGQGGYGYTF,TGTGCCTGGAGTACTGGACAGGGTGGCTATGGCTACACCTTC
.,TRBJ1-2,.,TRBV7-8,CASSLAFGQGLDGYTF,TGTGCCAGCAGCTTAGCGTTTGGTCAGGGGCTCGATGGCTACACCTTC
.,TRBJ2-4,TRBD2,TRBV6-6,CATAGVLQYF,TGTGCCACCGCGGGGGTGCTTCAGTACTTC
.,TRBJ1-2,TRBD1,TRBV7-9,CSSTTGRLGYTF,TGTTCCAGCACGACAGGGCGATTGGGCTACACCTTC
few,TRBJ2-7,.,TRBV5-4,CASSTDSSSYEQYF,TGTGCCAGCAGCACGGACAGTAGCTCCTACGAGCAGTACTTC
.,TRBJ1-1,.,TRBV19,CASSSTGPLGSEAFF,TGTGCCAGTAGCTCCACAGGGCCCCTGGGCTCTGAAGCTTTCTTT
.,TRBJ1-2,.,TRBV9,CASSPTRGTNYGYTF,TGTGCCAGCAGCCCAACCAGGGGTACGAACTATGGCTACACCTTC
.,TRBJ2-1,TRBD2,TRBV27,CASSIEVAGARNEQFF,TGTGCCAGCAGTATCGAGGTAGCGGGAGCAAGGAATGAGCAGTTCTTC
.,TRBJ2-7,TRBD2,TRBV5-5,CASSPPTSVYSYEQYF,TGTGCCAGCAGCCCACCGACTAGCGTCTATTCCTACGAGCAGTACTTC
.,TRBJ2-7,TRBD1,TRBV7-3,CASSSGQGGGYEQYF,TGTGCCAGCAGCTCCGGACAGGGAGGAGGCTACGAGCAGTACTTC
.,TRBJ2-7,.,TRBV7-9,CASSLSGKYEQYF,TGTGCCAGCAGCTTATCCGGGAAATACGAGCAGTACTTC
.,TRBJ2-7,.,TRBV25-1,CASSEEPYYEQYF,TGTGCCAGCAGTGAAGAGCCCTACTACGAGCAGTACTTC
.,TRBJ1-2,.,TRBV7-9,CASSSTRVQQAPNYGYTF,TGTGCCAGCAGCTCGACGAGGGTACAGCAAGCTCCTAACTATGGCTACACCTTC
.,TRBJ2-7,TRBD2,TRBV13,CASSGPPPGLSYEQYF,TGTGCCAGCAGTGGCCCCCCTCCGGGACTAAGTTACGAGCAGTACTTC
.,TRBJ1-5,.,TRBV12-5,CASGFTDQPQHF,TGTGCTAGTGGTTTCACTGATCAGCCCCAGCATTTT
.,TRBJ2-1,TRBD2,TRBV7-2,CASSSLKTSGSPYNEQFF,TGTGCCAGCAGCTCCCTCAAGACTAGCGGGAGCCCCTACAATGAGCAGTTCTTC
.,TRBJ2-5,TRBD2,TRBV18,CASSSQGGETQYF,TGTGCCAGCTCCTCGCAGGGAGGGGAGACCCAGTACTTC
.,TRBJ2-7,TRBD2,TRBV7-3,CASSLKGGRGFIYEQYF,TGTGCCAGCAGCTTAAAGGGCGGGAGGGGTTTCATCTACGAGCAGTACTTC
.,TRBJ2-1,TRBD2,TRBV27,CASSERGGFDEQFF,TGTGCCAGCAGTGAGCGGGGGGGGTTCGATGAGCAGTTCTTC
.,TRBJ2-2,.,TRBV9,CASSTRGFGELFF,TGTGCCAGCAGCACAAGGGGCTTCGGGGAGCTGTTTTTT
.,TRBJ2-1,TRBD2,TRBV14,CASSQDMASGYNEQFF,TGTGCCAGCAGCCAAGATATGGCTAGCGGTTACAATGAGCAGTTCTTC